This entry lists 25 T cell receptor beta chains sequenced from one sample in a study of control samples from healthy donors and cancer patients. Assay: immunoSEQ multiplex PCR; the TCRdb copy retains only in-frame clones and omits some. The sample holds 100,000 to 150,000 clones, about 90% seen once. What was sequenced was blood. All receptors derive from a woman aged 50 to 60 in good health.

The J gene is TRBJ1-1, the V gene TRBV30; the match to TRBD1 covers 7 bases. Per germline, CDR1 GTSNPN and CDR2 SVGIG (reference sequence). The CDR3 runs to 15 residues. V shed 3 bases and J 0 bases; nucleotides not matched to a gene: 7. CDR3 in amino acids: CAWRSRGGMNTEAFF. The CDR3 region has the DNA TGTGCCTGGAGAAGCAGGGGGGGGATGAACACTGAAGCTTTCTTT.

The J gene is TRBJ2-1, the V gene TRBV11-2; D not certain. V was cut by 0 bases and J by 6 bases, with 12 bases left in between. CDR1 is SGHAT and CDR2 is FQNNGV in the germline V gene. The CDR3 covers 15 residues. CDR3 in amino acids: CASSLDGVPGNEQFF. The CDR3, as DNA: TGTGCCAGCAGCTTAGATGGGGTGCCGGGCAATGAGCAGTTCTTC.

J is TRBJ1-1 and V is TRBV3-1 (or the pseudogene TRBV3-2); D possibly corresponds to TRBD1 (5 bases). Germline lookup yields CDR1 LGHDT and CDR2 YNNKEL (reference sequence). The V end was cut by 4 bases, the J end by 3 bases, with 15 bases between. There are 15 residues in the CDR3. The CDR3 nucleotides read TGTGCCAGCAGCCTATCTGAGACGGGGCACACTGAAGCTTTCTTT. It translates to CASSLSETGHTEAFF.

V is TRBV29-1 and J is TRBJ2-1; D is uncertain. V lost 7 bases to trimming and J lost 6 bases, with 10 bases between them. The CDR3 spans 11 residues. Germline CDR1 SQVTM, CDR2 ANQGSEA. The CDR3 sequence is CSARWGNEQFF. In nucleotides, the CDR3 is TGCAGCGCCCGGTGGGGCAATGAGCAGTTCTTC.

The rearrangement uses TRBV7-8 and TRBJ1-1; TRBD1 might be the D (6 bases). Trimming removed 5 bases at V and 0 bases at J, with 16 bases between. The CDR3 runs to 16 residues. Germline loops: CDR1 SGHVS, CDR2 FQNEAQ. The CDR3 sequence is CASSPRPTGMNTEAFF. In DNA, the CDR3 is TGTGCCAGCAGCCCACGACCCACAGGGATGAACACTGAAGCTTTCTTT.

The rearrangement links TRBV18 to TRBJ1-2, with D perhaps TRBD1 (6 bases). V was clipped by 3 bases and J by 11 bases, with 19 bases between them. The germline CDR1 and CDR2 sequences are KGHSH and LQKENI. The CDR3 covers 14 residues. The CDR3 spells CASSPWASGGQYTF. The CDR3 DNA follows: TGTGCCAGCTCACCCTGGGCCAGCGGGGGACAATACACCTTC.

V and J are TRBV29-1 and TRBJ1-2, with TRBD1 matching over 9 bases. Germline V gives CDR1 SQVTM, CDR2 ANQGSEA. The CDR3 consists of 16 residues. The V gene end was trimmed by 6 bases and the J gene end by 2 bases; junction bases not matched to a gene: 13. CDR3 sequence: CSVQDRGVNRNYGYTF. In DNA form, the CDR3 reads TGCAGCGTCCAGGACAGGGGCGTGAATCGGAACTATGGCTACACCTTC.

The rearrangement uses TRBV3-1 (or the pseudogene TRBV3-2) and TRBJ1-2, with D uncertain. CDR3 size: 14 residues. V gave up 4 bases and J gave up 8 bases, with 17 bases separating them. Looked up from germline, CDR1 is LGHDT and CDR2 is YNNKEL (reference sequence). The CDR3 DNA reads TGTGCCAGCAGCCCTACCCCACGGCCGGGGGGCTACACCTTC. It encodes CASSPTPRPGGYTF.

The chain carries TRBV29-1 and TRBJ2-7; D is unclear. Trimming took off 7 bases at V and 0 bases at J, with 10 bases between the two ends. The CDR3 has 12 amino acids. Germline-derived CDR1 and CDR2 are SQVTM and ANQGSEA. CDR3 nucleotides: TGCAGCGCCGTCGTTTACTCCTACGAGCAGTACTTC. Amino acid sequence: CSAVVYSYEQYF.

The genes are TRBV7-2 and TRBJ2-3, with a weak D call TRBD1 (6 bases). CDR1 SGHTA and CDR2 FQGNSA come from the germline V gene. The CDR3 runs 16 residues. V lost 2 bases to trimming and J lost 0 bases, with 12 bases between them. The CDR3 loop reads CASSLRGGASTDTQYF. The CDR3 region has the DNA TGTGCCAGCAGCTTAAGAGGGGGAGCTAGCACAGATACGCAGTATTTT.

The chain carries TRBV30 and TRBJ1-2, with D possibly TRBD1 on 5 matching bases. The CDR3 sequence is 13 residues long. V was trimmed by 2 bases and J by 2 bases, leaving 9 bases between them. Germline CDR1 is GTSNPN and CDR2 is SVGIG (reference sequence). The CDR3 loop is CAWSSDKNYGYTF. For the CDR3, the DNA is TGTGCCTGGAGTTCGGACAAGAACTATGGCTACACCTTC. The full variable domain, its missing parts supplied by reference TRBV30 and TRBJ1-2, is SQTIHQWPATLVQPVGSPLSLECTVEGTSNPNLYWYRQAAGRGLQLLFYSVGIGQISSEVPQNLSASRPQDRQFILSSKKLLLSDSGFYLCAWSSDKNYGYTFGSGTRLTVV.

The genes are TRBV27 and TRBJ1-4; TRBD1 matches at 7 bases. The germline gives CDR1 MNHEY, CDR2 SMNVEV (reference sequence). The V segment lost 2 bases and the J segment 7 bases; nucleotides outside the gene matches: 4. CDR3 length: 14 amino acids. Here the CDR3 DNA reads TGTGCCAGCAGTTTAAGGGCAGGGGGTGAAAAACTGTTTTTT. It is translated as CASSLRAGGEKLFF.

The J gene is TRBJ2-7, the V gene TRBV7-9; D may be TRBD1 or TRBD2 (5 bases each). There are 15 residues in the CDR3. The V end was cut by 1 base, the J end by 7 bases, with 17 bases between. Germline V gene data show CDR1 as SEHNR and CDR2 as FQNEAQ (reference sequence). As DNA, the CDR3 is TGTGCCAGCAGCTTAGTGGGGGACGGCCTGGGGGAGCAGTACTTC. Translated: CASSLVGDGLGEQYF.

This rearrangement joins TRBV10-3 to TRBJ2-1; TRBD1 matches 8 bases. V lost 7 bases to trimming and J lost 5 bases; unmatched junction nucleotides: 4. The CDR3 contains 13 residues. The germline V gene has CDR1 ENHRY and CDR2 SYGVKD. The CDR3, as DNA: TGTGCCATCAAACGGGACAGGCACAATGAGCAGTTCTTC. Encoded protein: CAIKRDRHNEQFF.

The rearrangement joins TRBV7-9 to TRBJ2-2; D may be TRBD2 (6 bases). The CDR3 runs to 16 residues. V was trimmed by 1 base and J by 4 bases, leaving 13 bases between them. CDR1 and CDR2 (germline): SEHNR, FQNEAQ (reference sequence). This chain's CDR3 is CASSLVAGLGTGELFF. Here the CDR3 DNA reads TGTGCCAGCAGCTTAGTGGCGGGGCTGGGCACCGGGGAGCTGTTTTTT. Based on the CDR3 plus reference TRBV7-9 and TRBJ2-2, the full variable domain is DTGVSQNPRHKITKRGQNVTFRCDPISEHNRLYWYRQTLGQGPEFLTYFQNEAQLEKSRLLSDRFSAERPKGSFSTLEIQRTEQGDSAMYLCASSLVAGLGTGELFFGEGSRLTVL.

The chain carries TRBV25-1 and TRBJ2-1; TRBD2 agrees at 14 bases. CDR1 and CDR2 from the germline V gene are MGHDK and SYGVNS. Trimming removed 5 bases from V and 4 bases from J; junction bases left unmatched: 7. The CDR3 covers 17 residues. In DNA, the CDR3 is TGTGCCAGCAGTCCCCAGGGACTAGCGGGGGATTACAATGAGCAGTTCTTC. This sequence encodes CASSPQGLAGDYNEQFF.

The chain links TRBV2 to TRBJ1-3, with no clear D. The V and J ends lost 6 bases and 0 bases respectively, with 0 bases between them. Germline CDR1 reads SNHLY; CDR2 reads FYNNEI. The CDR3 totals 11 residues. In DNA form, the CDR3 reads TGTGCCAGCAGCTCTGGAAACACCATATATTTT. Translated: CASSSGNTIYF.

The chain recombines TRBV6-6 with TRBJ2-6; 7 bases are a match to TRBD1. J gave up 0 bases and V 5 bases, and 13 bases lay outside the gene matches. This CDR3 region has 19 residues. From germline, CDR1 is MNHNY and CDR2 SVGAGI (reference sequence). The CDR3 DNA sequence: TGTGCCAGCAGTGGATCCGAGGGGGCCCTCCCCTCTGGGGCCAACGTCCTGACTTTC. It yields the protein CASSGSEGALPSGANVLTF.

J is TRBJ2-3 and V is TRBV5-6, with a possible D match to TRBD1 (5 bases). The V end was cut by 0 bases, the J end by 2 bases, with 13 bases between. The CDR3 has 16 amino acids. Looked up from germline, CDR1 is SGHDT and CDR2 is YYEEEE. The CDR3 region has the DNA TGTGCCAGCAGCTTGGTAGGGGCCCGCTCCACAGATACGCAGTATTTT. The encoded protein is CASSLVGARSTDTQYF. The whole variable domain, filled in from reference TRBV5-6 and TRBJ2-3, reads DAGVTQSPTHLIKTRGQQVTLRCSPKSGHDTVSWYQQALGQGPQFIFQYYEEEERQRGNFPDRFSGHQFPNYSSELNVNALLLGDSALYLCASSLVGARSTDTQYFGPGTRLTVL.

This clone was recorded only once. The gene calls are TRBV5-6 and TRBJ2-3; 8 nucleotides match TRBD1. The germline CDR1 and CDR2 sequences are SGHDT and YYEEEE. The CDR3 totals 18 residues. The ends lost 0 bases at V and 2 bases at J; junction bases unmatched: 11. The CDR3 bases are TGTGCCAGCAGCTTGGCCAGTGTGACAGGGGTTTTCACAGATACGCAGTATTTT. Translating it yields CASSLASVTGVFTDTQYF.

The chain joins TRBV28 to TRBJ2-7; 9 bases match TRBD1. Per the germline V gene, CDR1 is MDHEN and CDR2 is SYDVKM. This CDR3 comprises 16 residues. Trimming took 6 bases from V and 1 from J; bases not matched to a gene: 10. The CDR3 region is CASRTTGGSRSYEQYF. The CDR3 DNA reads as TGTGCCAGCAGAACAACAGGGGGCAGTCGATCCTACGAGCAGTACTTC.

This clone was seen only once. CDR3 sequence reads: CASEGRVNTEAFF. CDR3 coding DNA: TGTGCCAGCGAGGGCAGAGTGAACACTGAAGCTTTCTTT. The rearrangement joins TRBV12-3 or TRBV12-4 to TRBJ1-1; D gene uncertain. Deletions cut 8 bases from V and 0 bases from J, with 10 bases between. CDR3 length: 13 amino acids.

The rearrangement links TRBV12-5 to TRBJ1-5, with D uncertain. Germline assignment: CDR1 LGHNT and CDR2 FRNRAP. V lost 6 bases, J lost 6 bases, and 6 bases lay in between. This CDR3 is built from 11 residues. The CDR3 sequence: CASGWGQPQHF. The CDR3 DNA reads TGTGCTAGTGGGTGGGGTCAGCCCCAGCATTTT.

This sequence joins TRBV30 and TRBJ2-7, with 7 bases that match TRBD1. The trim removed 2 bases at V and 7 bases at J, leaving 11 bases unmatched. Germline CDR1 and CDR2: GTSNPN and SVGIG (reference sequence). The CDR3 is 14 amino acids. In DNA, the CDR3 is TGTGCCTGGAGTCCAAGGGGGCTCGCCAGAGAGCAGTACTTC. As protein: CAWSPRGLAREQYF.

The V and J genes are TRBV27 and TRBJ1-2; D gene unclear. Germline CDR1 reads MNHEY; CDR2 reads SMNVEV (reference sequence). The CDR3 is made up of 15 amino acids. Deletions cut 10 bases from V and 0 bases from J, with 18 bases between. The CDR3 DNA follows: TGTGCCACCTACCCCCTGGACCGCGCTAACTATGGCTACACCTTC. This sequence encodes CATYPLDRANYGYTF.